This TCR beta chain was captured in a study of beta chain features in type 1 diabetes. The investigators reverse transcribed all of the isolated RNA, so they sequenced expressed TCRB transcripts. Some clones are missing from TCRdb's copy, which holds only in-frame ones; the method was immunoSEQ multiplex PCR. The repertoire holds under 500,000 clones, with around 28% as singletons. Trimming left V 7 bases short and J 0 bases short, with 8 bases between. CDR3 length: 12 residues. The germline CDR1 and CDR2 sequences are SQVTM and ANQGSEA. Only a few counts were recorded for this clone. The chain links TRBV29-1 to TRBJ2-3; D gene uncertain. Input material: naive CD4+ T cells from blood. The source of this sequence is a man younger than 30 in good health. The CDR3 sequence is CSEKSSTDTQYF. In DNA form, the CDR3 reads TGCAGCGAAAAGTCTAGCACAGATACGCAGTATTTT.